This T cell receptor beta chain was observed in a study of early T cells in non-severe SARS-CoV-2 infection. Study-level background: The sequenced material was bulk RNA from unsorted whole blood, and its chains were unpaired.

Germline V gives CDR1 WNHNN, CDR2 SYGVQD (reference sequence). The V and J ends lost 9 bases and 1 base, in that order; junction bases with no gene match: 8. The CDR3 runs to 15 residues. This clonotype occurred a few times. Its antigen is not known. Notes on the study in general: Database matching using VDJdb favored anti-spike CD8 responses, with private and CD4 specificities left missing.

Attachment of unique molecular identifiers to individual cDNA molecules was performed. TCRdb reprocessed the 5' RACE reads via MiXCR and lists one record per CDR3 protein. Of roughly 80,000 distinct CDR3 sequences detected, over 12% appear once; the ten largest clones hold 3%. The receptor was isolated from an adult who was a healthcare worker with PCR-confirmed SARS-CoV-2 infection or an uninfected control (not recorded which). This chain joins TRBV10-1 and TRBJ2-7; 11 bases are shared with TRBD2. Material: whole blood. CDR3 residues: CARTGTSGKSYEQYF. In DNA form, the CDR3 reads TGCGCCAGAACCGGGACTAGCGGAAAATCCTACGAGCAGTACTTC.